This T cell receptor (beta chain) was sequenced for a study of T cell responses to AZD1222 COVID-19 vaccine. Broader study findings: White British people made up most donors, females outnumbered males, and clonal diversity was possibly underestimated. Researchers report vaccine-associated CD4 TCRs spanning spike, with dominance at 160-218 and 743-854.

Produced via immunoSEQ multiplex PCR; TCRdb's table is partial and in-frame only. The sample consists of roughly 120,000 clones, 70% to 90% of them appearing once. CDR1 and CDR2 (germline): ENHRY, SYGVKD. CDR3 size: 14 residues. J lost 5 bases, V lost 6 bases, and 8 bases had no gene match. Turning to this clone: The antigen remains unidentified.

The sequencing here drew on peripheral blood, taken on day 0 of MenACWY control vaccination. The receptor comes from an adult in good health. The chain uses TRBV10-3 and TRBJ2-7; 9 positions match TRBD1. CDR3 nucleotide sequence: TGTGCCATCAGGGGTCCGACAGGGGGACACGAGCAGTACTTC. Amino acids: CAIRGPTGGHEQYF.